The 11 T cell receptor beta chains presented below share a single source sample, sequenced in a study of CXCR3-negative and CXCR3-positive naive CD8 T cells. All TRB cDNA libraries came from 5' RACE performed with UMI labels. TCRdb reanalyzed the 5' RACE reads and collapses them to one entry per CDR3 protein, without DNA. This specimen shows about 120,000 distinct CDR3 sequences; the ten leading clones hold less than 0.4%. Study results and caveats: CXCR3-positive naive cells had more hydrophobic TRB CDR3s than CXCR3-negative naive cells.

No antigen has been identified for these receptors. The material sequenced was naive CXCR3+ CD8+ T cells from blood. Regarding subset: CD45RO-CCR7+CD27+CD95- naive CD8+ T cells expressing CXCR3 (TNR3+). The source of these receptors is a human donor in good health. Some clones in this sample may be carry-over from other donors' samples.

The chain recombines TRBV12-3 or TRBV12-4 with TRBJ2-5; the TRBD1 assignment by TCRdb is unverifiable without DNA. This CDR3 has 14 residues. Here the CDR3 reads CASSLSRGPETQYF.

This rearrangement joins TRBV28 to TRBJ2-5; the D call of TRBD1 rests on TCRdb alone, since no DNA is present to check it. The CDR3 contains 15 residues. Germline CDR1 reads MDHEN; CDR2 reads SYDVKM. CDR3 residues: CASSLGPGQQETQYF. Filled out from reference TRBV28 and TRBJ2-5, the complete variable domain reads DVKVTQSSRYLVKRTGEKVFLECVQDMDHENMFWYRQDPGLGLRLIYFSYDVKMKEKGDIPEGYSVSREKKERFSLILESASTNQTSMYLCASSLGPGQQETQYFGPGTRLLVL.

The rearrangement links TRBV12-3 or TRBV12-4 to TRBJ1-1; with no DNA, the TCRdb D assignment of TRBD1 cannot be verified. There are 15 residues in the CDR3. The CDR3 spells CASSWTGGPNTEAFF.

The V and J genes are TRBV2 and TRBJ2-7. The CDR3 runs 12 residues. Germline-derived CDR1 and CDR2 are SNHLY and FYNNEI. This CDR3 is CASSDISYEQYF. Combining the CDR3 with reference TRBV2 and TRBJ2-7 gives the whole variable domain EPEVTQTPSHQVTQMGQEVILRCVPISNHLYFYWYRQILGQKVEFLVSFYNNEISEKSEIFDDQFSVERPDGSNFTLKIRSTKLEDSAMYFCASSDISYEQYFGPGTRLTVT.

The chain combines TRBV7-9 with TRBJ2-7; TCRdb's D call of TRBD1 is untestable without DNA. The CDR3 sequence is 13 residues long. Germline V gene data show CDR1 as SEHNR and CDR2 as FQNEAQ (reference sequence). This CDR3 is CASSIQGADEQYF.

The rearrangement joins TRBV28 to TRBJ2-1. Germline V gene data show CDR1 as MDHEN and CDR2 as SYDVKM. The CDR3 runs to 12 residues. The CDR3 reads CASTPAVDEQFF.

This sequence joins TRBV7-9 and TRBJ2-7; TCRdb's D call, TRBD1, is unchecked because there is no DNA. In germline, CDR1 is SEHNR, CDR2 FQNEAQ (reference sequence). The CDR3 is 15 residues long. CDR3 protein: CASSLVTGDHYEQYF.

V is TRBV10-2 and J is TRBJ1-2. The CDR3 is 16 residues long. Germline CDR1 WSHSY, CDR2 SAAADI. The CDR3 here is CASSDLADPANYGYTF.

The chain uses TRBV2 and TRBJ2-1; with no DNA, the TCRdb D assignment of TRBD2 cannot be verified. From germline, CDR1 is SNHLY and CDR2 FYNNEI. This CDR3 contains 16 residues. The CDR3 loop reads CASSVTGTSTNNEQFF.

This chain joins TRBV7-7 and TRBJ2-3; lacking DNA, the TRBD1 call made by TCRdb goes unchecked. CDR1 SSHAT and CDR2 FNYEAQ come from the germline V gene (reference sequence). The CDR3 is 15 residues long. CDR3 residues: CASSSVQGGLDTQYF.

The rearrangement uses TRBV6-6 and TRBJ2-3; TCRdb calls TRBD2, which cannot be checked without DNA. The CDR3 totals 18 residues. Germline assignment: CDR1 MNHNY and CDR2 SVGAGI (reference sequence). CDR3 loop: CASSYTDLREVGTDTQYF.